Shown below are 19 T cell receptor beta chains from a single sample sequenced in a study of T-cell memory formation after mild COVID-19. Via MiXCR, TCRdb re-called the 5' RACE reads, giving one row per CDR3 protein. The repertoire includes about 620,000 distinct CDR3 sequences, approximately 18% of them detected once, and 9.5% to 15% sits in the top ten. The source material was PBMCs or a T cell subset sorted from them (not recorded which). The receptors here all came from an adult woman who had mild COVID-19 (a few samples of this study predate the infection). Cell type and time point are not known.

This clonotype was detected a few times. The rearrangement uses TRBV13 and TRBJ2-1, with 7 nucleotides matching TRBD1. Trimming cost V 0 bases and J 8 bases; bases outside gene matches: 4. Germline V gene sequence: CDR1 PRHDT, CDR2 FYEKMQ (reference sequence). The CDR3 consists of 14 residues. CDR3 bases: TGTGCCAGCAGCTTAGGCGTAGGGGGCCATGAGCAGTTCTTC. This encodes CASSLGVGGHEQFF.

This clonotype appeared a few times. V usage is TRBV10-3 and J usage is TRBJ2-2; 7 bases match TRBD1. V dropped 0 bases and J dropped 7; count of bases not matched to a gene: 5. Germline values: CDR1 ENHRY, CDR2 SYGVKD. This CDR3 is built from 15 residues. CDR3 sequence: CAISESGQRIGELFF. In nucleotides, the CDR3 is TGTGCCATCAGTGAGTCGGGACAGAGGATCGGGGAGCTGTTTTTT.

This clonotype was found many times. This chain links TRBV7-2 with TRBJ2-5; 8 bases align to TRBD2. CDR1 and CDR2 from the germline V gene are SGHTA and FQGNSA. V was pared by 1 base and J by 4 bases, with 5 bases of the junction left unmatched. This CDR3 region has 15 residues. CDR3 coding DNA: TGTGCCAGCAGCTTAGTCGCGGGAGGAGGAGAGACCCAGTACTTC. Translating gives CASSLVAGGGETQYF.

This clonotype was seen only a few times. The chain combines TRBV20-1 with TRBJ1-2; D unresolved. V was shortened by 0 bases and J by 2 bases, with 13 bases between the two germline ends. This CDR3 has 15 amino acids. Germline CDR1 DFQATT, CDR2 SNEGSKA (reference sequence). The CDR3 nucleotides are TGCAGTGCTAGAGATATCGGAATGGGAAACTATGGCTACACCTTC. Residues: CSARDIGMGNYGYTF.

The CDR3 sequence is CASSGPGEGSYEQYF. CDR3 DNA sequence: TGTGCCAGCAGTGGCCCCGGGGAGGGCTCCTACGAGCAGTACTTC. The V gene is TRBV11-3, the J gene TRBJ2-7, with 7 bases matching TRBD2. The CDR3 totals 15 residues. Germline V CDR1 and CDR2: SGHNT, YENEEA. Trimming took 6 bases from V and 0 from J; bases not matched to a gene: 8.

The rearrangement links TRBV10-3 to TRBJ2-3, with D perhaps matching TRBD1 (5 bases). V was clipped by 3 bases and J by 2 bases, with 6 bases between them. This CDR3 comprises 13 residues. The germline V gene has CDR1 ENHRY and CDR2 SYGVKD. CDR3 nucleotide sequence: TGTGCCATCAGTGACAGGGTCACAGATACGCAGTATTTT. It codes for CAISDRVTDTQYF.

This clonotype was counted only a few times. The CDR3 reads CASSSYPGGETQYF. CDR3 DNA sequence: TGCGCCAGCAGCTCCTATCCCGGAGGGGAGACCCAGTACTTC. The rearrangement uses TRBV4-3 and TRBJ2-5; possible D gene TRBD2, 6 bases. V lost 5 bases to trimming and J lost 5 bases, with 15 bases between them. Germline CDR1 LGHNA, CDR2 YSLEER. CDR3 length: 14 residues.

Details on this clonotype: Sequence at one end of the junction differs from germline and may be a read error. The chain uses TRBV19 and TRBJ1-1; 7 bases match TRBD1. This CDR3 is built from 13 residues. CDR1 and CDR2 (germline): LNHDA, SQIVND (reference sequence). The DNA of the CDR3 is TGTGCCAGTATCCCGACAGGGTTCACTGGAGCTTTCTTT. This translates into CASIPTGFTGAFF.

CDR3: CATSRTGGPTQPQHF. The CDR3 DNA sequence: TGTGCCACCAGTCGGACAGGGGGGCCCACTCAGCCCCAGCATTTT. The V gene is TRBV24-1, the J gene TRBJ1-5, with 10 bases aligning to TRBD1. CDR1 KGHDR and CDR2 SFDVKD come from the germline V gene. With 6 bases clipped from V and 6 bases from J, the junction kept 7 bases outside the gene matches. The length of the CDR3 is 15 residues.

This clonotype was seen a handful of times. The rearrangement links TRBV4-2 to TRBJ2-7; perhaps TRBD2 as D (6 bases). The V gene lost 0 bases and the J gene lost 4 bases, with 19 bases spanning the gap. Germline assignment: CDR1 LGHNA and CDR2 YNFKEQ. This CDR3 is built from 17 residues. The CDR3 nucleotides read TGTGCCAGCAGCCAAGACGCCGGGAGAGATGCAAGATACGAGCAGTACTTC. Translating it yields CASSQDAGRDARYEQYF.

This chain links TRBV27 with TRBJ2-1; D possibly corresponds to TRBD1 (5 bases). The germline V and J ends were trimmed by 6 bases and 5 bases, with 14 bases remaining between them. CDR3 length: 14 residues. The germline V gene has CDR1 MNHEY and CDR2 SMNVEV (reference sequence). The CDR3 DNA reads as TGTGCCAGCAGCTTTTCTCGACAGCACAATGAGCAGTTCTTC. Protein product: CASSFSRQHNEQFF.

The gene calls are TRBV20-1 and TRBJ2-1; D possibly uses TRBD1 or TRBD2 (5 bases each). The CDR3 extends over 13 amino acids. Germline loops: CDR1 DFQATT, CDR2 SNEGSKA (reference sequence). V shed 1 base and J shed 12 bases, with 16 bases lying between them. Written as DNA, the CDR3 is TGCAGTGCTAGAGCGAAGTCGGGAAGGGGGCAGTTCTTC. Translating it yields CSARAKSGRGQFF.

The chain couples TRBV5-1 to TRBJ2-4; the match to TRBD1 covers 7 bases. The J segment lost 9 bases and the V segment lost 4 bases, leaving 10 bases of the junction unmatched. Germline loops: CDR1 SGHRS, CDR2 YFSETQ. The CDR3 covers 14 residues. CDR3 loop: CASSPETGLIIQYF. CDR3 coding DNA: TGCGCCAGCAGCCCGGAGACAGGGTTGATCATTCAGTACTTC.

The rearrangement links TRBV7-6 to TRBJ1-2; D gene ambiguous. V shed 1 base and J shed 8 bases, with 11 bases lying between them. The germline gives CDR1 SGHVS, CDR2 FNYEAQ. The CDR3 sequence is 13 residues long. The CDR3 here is CASSLEPHGGYTF. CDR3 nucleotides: TGTGCCAGCAGCTTAGAACCCCATGGAGGCTACACCTTC.

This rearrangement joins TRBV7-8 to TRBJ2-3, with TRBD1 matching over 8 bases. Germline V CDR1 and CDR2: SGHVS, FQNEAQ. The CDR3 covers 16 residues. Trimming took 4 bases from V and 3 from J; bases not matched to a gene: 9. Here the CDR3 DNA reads TGTGCCAGCAGCTCGCGGACAGGGATGGAGACAGATACGCAGTATTTT. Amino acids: CASSSRTGMETDTQYF.

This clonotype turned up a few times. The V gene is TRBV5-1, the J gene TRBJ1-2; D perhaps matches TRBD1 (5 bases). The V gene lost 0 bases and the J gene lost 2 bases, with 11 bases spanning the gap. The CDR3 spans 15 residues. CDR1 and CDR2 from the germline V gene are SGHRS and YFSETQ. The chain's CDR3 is CASSLDWTPNYGYTF. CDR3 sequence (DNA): TGCGCCAGCAGCTTGGACTGGACACCAAACTATGGCTACACCTTC. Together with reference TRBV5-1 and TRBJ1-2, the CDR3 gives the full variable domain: KAGVTQTPRYLIKTRGQQVTLSCSPISGHRSVSWYQQTPGQGLQFLFEYFSETQRNKGNFPGRFSGRQFSNSRSEMNVSTLELGDSALYLCASSLDWTPNYGYTFGSGTRLTVV.

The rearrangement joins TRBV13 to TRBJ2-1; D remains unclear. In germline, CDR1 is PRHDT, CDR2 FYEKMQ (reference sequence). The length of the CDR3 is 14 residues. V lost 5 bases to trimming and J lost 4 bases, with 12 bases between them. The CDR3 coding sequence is TGTGCCAGCAGCCTTCGTAAATTTTACAATGAGCAGTTCTTC. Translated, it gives CASSLRKFYNEQFF.

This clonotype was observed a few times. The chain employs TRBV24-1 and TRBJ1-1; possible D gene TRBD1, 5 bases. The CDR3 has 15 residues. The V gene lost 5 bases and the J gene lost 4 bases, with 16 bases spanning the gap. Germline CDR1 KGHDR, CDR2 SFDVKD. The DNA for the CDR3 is TGTGCCACCAGTGCCCGGGGGGGTGGGGGCACTGAAGCTTTCTTT. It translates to CATSARGGGGTEAFF.

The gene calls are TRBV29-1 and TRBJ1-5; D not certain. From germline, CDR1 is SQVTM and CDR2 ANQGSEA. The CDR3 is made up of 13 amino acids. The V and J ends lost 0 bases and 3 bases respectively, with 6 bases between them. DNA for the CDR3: TGCAGCGTTGAAGAGGCGGTCAATCAGCCCCAGCATTTT. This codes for CSVEEAVNQPQHF.